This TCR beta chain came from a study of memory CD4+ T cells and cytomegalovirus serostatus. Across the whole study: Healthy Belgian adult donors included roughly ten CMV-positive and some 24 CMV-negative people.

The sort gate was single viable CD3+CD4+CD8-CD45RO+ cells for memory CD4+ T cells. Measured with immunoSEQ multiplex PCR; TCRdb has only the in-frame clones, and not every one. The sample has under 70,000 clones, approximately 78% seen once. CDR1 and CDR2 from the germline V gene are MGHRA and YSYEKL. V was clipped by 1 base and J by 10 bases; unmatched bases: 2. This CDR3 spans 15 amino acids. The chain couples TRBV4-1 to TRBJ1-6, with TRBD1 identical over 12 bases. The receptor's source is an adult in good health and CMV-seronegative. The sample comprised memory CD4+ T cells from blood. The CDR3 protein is CASSQAGTGGSPLHF. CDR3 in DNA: TGCGCCAGCAGCCAAGCAGGGACAGGGGGCTCACCCCTCCACTTT.